This T cell receptor (beta chain) was captured by sequencing in a study of blood T cell repertoires in COVID-19. Overall study: Acute-phase and convalescent COVID-19 samples originated in the United States, Italy and Spain. T cells, B-cell-depleted T cells, or PBMCs supplied cDNA or gDNA.

Seattle patients were enrolled while actively infected and followed longitudinally. How the authors handled the data: Reference gene primer amplification in the assay estimated nucleated cell counts. Generated by immunoSEQ multiplex PCR, the TCRdb table keeps only in-frame clones and is missing some. The DNA gave D and trimming, while V, J and clone size come from that table. The table includes about 97,000 clones, around 90% detected once. From germline, CDR1 is SGDLS and CDR2 YYNGEE. Trimming pared 0 bases from V and 7 bases from J, leaving 14 bases between. There are 14 residues in the CDR3. This TCR was recovered from a man aged 50 to 60 with COVID-19, enrolled during active disease. The chain has TRBV9 and TRBJ2-7, with D unclear. Sequences were obtained from peripheral blood. In nucleotides, the CDR3 is TGTGCCAGCAGCGTAGGACTTGCCGAGGTGGAGCAGTACTTC. As protein: CASSVGLAEVEQYF.